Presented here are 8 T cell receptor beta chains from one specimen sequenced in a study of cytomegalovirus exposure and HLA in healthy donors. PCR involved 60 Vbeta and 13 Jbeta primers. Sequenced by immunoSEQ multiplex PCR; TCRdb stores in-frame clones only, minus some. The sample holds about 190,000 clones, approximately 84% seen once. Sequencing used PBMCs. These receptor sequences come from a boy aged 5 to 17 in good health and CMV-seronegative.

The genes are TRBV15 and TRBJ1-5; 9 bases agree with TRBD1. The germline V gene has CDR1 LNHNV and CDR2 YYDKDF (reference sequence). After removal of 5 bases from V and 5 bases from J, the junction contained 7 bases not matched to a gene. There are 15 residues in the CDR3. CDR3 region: CATSGGQGSHQPQHF. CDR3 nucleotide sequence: TGTGCCACCAGCGGCGGACAGGGGAGTCATCAGCCCCAGCATTTT. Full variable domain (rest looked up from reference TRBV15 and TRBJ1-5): DAMVIQNPRYQVTQFGKPVTLSCSQTLNHNVMYWYQQKSSQAPKLLFHYYDKDFNNEADTPDNFQSRRPNTSFCFLDIRSPGLGDTAMYLCATSGGQGSHQPQHFGDGTRLSIL.

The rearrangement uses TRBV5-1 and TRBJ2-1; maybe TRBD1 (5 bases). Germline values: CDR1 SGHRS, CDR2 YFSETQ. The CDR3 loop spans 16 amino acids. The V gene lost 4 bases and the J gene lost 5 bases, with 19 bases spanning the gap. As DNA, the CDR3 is TGCGCCAGCAGCAGGGGCGTTCTGGACCACGACAATGAGCAGTTCTTC. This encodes CASSRGVLDHDNEQFF.

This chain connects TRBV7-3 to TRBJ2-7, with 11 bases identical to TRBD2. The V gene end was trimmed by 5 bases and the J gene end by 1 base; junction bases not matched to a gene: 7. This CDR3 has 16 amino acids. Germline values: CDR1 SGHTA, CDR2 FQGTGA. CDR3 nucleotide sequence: TGTGCCAGCAGCATTTCCGGGACTAGCGGATCCTACGAGCAGTACTTC. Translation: CASSISGTSGSYEQYF.

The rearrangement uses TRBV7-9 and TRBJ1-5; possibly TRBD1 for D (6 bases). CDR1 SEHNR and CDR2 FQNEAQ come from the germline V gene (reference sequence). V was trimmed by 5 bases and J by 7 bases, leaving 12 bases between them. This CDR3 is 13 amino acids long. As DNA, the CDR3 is TGTGCCAGCAGCCTCAAGGGGGACCAGCCCCAGCATTTT. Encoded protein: CASSLKGDQPQHF.

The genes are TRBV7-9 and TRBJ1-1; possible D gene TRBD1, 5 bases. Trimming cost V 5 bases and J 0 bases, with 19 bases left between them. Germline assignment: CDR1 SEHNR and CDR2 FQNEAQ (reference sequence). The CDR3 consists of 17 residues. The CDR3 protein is CASSPGGVSLMNTEAFF. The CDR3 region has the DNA TGTGCCAGCAGCCCGGGGGGGGTAAGTCTCATGAACACTGAAGCTTTCTTT.

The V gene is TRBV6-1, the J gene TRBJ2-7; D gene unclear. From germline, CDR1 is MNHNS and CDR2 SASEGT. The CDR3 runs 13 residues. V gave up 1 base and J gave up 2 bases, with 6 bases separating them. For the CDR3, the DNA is TGTGCCAGCAGTGAAGGCTATACCTACGAGCAGTACTTC. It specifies CASSEGYTYEQYF.

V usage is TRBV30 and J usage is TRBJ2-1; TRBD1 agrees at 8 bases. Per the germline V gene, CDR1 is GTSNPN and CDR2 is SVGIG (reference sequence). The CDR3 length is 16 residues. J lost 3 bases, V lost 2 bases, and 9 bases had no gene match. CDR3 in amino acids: CAWSLIGTGGYNEQFF. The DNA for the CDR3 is TGTGCCTGGAGTCTTATAGGAACAGGGGGCTACAATGAGCAGTTCTTC.

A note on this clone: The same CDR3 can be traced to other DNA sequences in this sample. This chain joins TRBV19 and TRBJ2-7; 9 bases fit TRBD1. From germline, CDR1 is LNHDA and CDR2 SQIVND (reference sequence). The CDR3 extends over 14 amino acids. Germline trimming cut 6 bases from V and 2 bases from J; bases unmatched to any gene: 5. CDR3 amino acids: CASSPGTGPYEQYF. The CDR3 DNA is TGTGCCAGTAGCCCGGGGACAGGGCCCTACGAGCAGTACTTC.